The 6 T cell receptor beta chains below were found in one sample sequenced in a study of blood T cells in healthy people across ages. Together with a sample-barcoded 5' primer, a J-beta primer mix was included in a second PCR lasting roughly 6 to 12 cycles. TCRdb analysed the 5' RACE reads with MiXCR anew, one entry per CDR3 protein. The repertoire includes some 760,000 distinct CDR3 sequences, around 25% of them detected once, and 3% to 4.5% sits in the top ten. These data also featured in a second study, about T cells of mothers and their children.

Input material: blood. The source of these receptors is a boy aged 5-17 years in good health.

There are a few counts of this clonotype. The CDR3 bases are TGTGCCAGCCTCGGGACTTCAGGACATGAGCAGTTCTTC. Amino acid sequence: CASLGTSGHEQFF. The chain recombines TRBV3-1 with TRBJ2-1; possibly TRBD2 for D (6 bases). The CDR3 sequence is 13 residues long. Germline V gene lookup returns CDR1 LGHDT and CDR2 YNNKEL (reference sequence). V was cut by 8 bases and J by 8 bases, with 16 bases left in between.

The rearrangement links TRBV4-3 to TRBJ2-5; 10 bases match TRBD2. The assigned J gene may be wrong: the sequence end matches TRBJ2-7 better. This CDR3 contains 16 residues. The germline V gene has CDR1 LGHNA and CDR2 YSLEER. CDR3 sequence reads: CASSLGTSGIVYEQYF. CDR3 DNA: TGCGCCAGCAGCCTTGGCACTAGCGGGATAGTATACGAGCAGTACTTC.

The V call is TRBV7-2, the J call TRBJ2-5; a possible D gene is TRBD2 (6 bases). The CDR3 loop spans 14 amino acids. V lost 1 base and J 3 bases, leaving 9 bases between the germline ends. The germline V gene has CDR1 SGHTA and CDR2 FQGNSA. CDR3 DNA: TGTGCCAGCAGCTTAGTGGGACTGGAAGAGACCCAGTACTTC. Translated: CASSLVGLEETQYF.

The CDR3 DNA reads TGTGCCAGCAGCGTGACAGGGCGAAACCAAGAGACCCAGTACTTC. This codes for CASSVTGRNQETQYF. J is TRBJ2-5 and V is TRBV9; TRBD1 matches 7 bases. This CDR3 is built from 15 residues. Germline V gives CDR1 SGDLS, CDR2 YYNGEE. V lost 2 bases to trimming and J lost 0 bases; unmatched junction nucleotides: 4.

This chain links TRBV7-3 with TRBJ2-3; D unresolved. V was shortened by 2 bases and J by 5 bases, with 8 bases between the two germline ends. Per germline, CDR1 SGHTA and CDR2 FQGTGA. The CDR3 has 13 amino acids. DNA of the CDR3: TGTGCCAGCAGCTTATATCTCGGAGATACGCAGTATTTT. Translated, it gives CASSLYLGDTQYF.

V gene TRBV7-9 combines with J gene TRBJ2-1; perhaps TRBD1 as D (5 bases). The end of the DNA fits TRBJ2-7 better, so the J call may be wrong. Per the germline V gene, CDR1 is SEHNR and CDR2 is FQNEAQ (reference sequence). The CDR3 runs 13 residues. The CDR3 is CASSLWGLGEQYF. DNA of the CDR3: TGTGCCAGCAGCTTGTGGGGCCTAGGGGAGCAGTACTTC.